The 14 T cell receptor beta chains listed next were all sequenced from one sample in a study of blood T cell repertoires in COVID-19. Using immunoSEQ multiplex PCR, the repertoire was profiled, and TCRdb retains in-frame clones only, with some absent. The table shows about 180,000 clones, with 80% to 85% occurring only once. The sample was peripheral blood. These receptors all stem from an elderly woman with COVID-19, enrolled during active disease.

V usage is TRBV4-2 and J usage is TRBJ2-1, with a tentative D call TRBD2 (5 bases). The CDR3 is 12 amino acids. Germline V gene sequence: CDR1 LGHNA, CDR2 YNFKEQ. V shed 1 base and J shed 7 bases, with 5 bases lying between them. The CDR3 DNA is TGTGCCAGCAGCCAAGGAGGGAATGAGCAGTTCTTC. This codes for CASSQGGNEQFF.

The chain is built from TRBV6-2 or TRBV6-3 and TRBJ2-1; 11 bases align to TRBD2. The CDR3 loop spans 15 amino acids. The V and J ends lost 4 bases and 2 bases, in that order; junction bases with no gene match: 1. Germline-derived CDR1 and CDR2 are MNHEY and SVGEGT. The CDR3 is CASSWTSGPYNEQFF. DNA for the CDR3: TGTGCCAGCAGTTGGACTAGCGGGCCCTACAATGAGCAGTTCTTC.

The chain uses TRBV7-9 and TRBJ2-7; D remains unclear. This CDR3 comprises 13 residues. Germline CDR1 SEHNR, CDR2 FQNEAQ (reference sequence). Deletions cut 5 bases from V and 3 bases from J, with 11 bases between. CDR3 DNA sequence: TGTGCCAGCAGCCTCGGTGCTAACTACGAGCAGTACTTC. Its translation: CASSLGANYEQYF.

V is TRBV29-1 and J is TRBJ2-1; 10 bases map to TRBD2. This CDR3 contains 14 residues. V shed 2 bases and J 6 bases; nucleotides not matched to a gene: 4. Germline assignment: CDR1 SQVTM and CDR2 ANQGSEA. Here the CDR3 reads CSVEPSGGSNEQFF. In DNA, the CDR3 is TGCAGCGTTGAACCTAGCGGGGGTTCCAATGAGCAGTTCTTC.

The CDR3 coding sequence is TGTGCCAGCAGCCAAGCCCCAGGGACTCCAGGGACAGTTTCGAACACCGGGGAGCTGTTTTTT. It codes for CASSQAPGTPGTVSNTGELFF. The gene calls are TRBV3-1 (or the pseudogene TRBV3-2) and TRBJ2-2, with a weak D call TRBD1 (7 bases). The CDR3 is 21 residues long. The V end lost 1 base, the J end lost 0 bases, and 24 bases lay between the germline ends. The germline V gene encodes CDR1 LGHDT and CDR2 YNNKEL (reference sequence).

The chain joins TRBV5-1 to TRBJ2-7, with TRBD1 as a possible D gene (6 bases). V was pared by 3 bases and J by 6 bases, with 16 bases between. Germline V gives CDR1 SGHRS, CDR2 YFSETQ. The CDR3 contains 14 residues. Written as DNA, the CDR3 is TGCGCCAGCAGCTCGCAGGGGTATCGAAGCGAGCAGTACTTC. It codes for CASSSQGYRSEQYF.

J is TRBJ2-3 and V is TRBV28; D is perhaps TRBD2 (5 bases). The germline V gene has CDR1 MDHEN and CDR2 SYDVKM. Trimming left V 4 bases short and J 3 bases short, with 11 bases between. The CDR3 has 14 amino acids. The CDR3, as DNA: TGTGCCAGCAGTTCCCCGGGGTCAACAGATACGCAGTATTTT. This codes for CASSSPGSTDTQYF.

Turning to this clone: One end of the junction is discordant with germline, which a read error may explain. V usage is TRBV5-1 and J usage is TRBJ2-1, with TRBD2 matching 9 bases. Germline values: CDR1 SGHRS, CDR2 YFSETQ. CDR3 length: 17 residues. The CDR3 region has the DNA TGCGCCAGCAGCTTGGCTAGGGGTAGCGGGAGCTACGATGAGCAGTTCTTC. This encodes CASSLARGSGSYDEQFF. Variable domain in full (rest from reference TRBV5-1 and TRBJ2-1): KAGVTQTPRYLIKTRGQQVTLSCSPISGHRSVSWYQQTPGQGLQFLFEYFSETQRNKGNFPGRFSGRQFSNSRSEMNVSTLELGDSALYLCASSLARGSGSYDEQFFGPGTRLTVL.

This clone has a handful of counts. The rearrangement joins TRBV6-6 to TRBJ1-2; TRBD1 is a possible D gene (6 bases). The CDR3 has 13 residues. Germline lookup yields CDR1 MNHNY and CDR2 SVGAGI (reference sequence). Trimming stripped 6 bases from V and 2 bases from J, with 10 bases between. Here the CDR3 reads CASSPDRNYGYTF. The CDR3, as DNA: TGTGCCAGCAGCCCCGACAGGAACTATGGCTACACCTTC.

The chain combines TRBV3-1 (or the pseudogene TRBV3-2) with TRBJ2-5, with D possibly TRBD1 on 5 matching bases. The CDR3 covers 14 residues. Germline V gives CDR1 LGHDT, CDR2 YNNKEL (reference sequence). V gave up 3 bases and J gave up 4 bases, with 12 bases separating them. The CDR3 here is CASSHRGSRETQYF. CDR3 bases: TGTGCCAGCAGCCATAGGGGCAGTCGAGAGACCCAGTACTTC.

The V call is TRBV5-1, the J call TRBJ2-2; D possibly corresponds to TRBD2 (6 bases). V shed 7 bases and J shed 0 bases, with 10 bases lying between them. CDR3 length: 14 amino acids. Per germline, CDR1 SGHRS and CDR2 YFSETQ. CDR3 coding DNA: TGCGCCAGCTTGGGGGGATCGAACACCGGGGAGCTGTTTTTT. It is translated as CASLGGSNTGELFF.

This clone has more than one count but fewer than ten. This chain uses TRBV28 with TRBJ1-1; D might be TRBD1 (6 bases). The CDR3 runs to 14 residues. In germline, CDR1 is MDHEN, CDR2 SYDVKM. The ends were cut back, 7 bases at V and 5 bases at J, with 17 bases in the middle. The CDR3 DNA sequence: TGTGCCAGCACCGATACAGGGCTTGGAACTGAAGCTTTCTTT. Protein: CASTDTGLGTEAFF.

This chain links TRBV7-2 with TRBJ1-1; no firm D call. The CDR3 has 12 residues. CDR1 SGHTA and CDR2 FQGNSA come from the germline V gene. V lost 7 bases, J lost 0 bases, and 6 bases lay in between. CDR3 nucleotides: TGTGCCAGCACCCCTATGAACACTGAAGCTTTCTTT. Encoded protein: CASTPMNTEAFF.

J is TRBJ2-2 and V is TRBV18; maybe TRBD1 (6 bases). The V gene lost 7 bases and the J gene lost 2 bases, with 11 bases spanning the gap. This CDR3 region has 14 residues. The germline V gene encodes CDR1 KGHSH and CDR2 LQKENI. The CDR3 sequence: CASFRDTNTGELFF. Here the CDR3 DNA reads TGTGCCAGCTTTCGGGACACTAACACCGGGGAGCTGTTTTTT.